This entry features one T cell receptor (beta chain) sequence. Its matching antigen is unknown. The sample is drawn from a study of identical twins. Study outcomes and limitations: Fewer insertions marked abundant cord blood beta clonotypes; young adult naive trended weakly, memory not at all. Out-of-frame beta sequences exhibited a weaker degree of excess twin sharing.

A universal primer site arose from template switching, and cDNA bore unique molecular identifiers. Via MiXCR, TCRdb re-called the 5' RACE reads, giving one row per CDR3 protein. The table records more than 350,000 distinct CDR3 sequences, around 9.7% of them present only once. This CDR3 contains 14 residues. V gave up 2 bases and J gave up 2 bases, with 9 bases separating them. Germline-derived CDR1 and CDR2 are KGHSH and LQKENI. This chain joins TRBV18 and TRBJ2-5; D is uncertain. Material for sequencing was naive T cells sorted from blood. The sequence came from a woman in her fifties or sixties in good health. The CDR3 sequence is CASSPVREQETQYF. The CDR3 DNA is TGTGCCAGCTCACCAGTAAGGGAACAAGAGACCCAGTACTTC.